Listed here are 11 T cell receptor beta chains from one sample, sequenced in a study of shared clonotypes between healthy human individuals. The method was immunoSEQ multiplex PCR; TCRdb's version includes in-frame clones alone and lacks a portion of them. The sample shows some 660,000 clones, around four fifths of them seen only once. Sequenced material: memory CD4+ T cells sorted from blood. Stated subset: CD45RA-negative fraction. These receptors were collected from a woman in her twenties or thirties in good health.

The chain links TRBV7-2 to TRBJ2-7, with TRBD2 matching over 9 bases. From germline, CDR1 is SGHTA and CDR2 FQGNSA. Losses at the gene ends were 5 bases for V and 4 bases for J; bases not matched to a gene: 9. The CDR3 sequence is 15 residues long. CDR3 amino acids: CASSPRVAGVYEQYF. For the CDR3, the DNA is TGTGCCAGCAGCCCTCGGGTAGCGGGAGTATACGAGCAGTACTTC.

The V call is TRBV7-2, the J call TRBJ2-2; D not resolved. The V end was cut by 5 bases, the J end by 5 bases, with 15 bases between. Germline assignment: CDR1 SGHTA and CDR2 FQGNSA. CDR3 length: 15 amino acids. CDR3 residues: CASSPRAAGTGELFF. The CDR3 DNA sequence: TGTGCCAGCAGCCCTCGGGCAGCTGGTACCGGGGAGCTGTTTTTT.

This clone turned up a few times. The chain links TRBV6-4 to TRBJ1-2; 7 bases are a match to TRBD1. Germline V gene sequence: CDR1 MRHNA, CDR2 SNTAGT. This CDR3 comprises 13 residues. V was pared by 5 bases and J by 4 bases, with 4 bases of the junction left unmatched. The CDR3 DNA follows: TGTGCCAGCAGTTTGACAGGGACCTATGGCTACACCTTC. Its protein is CASSLTGTYGYTF.

V and J are TRBV25-1 and TRBJ1-1; 11 bases agree with TRBD1. This CDR3 region has 16 residues. The V and J ends lost 5 bases and 4 bases, in that order; junction bases with no gene match: 9. Germline V gene lookup returns CDR1 MGHDK and CDR2 SYGVNS. The CDR3, as DNA: TGTGCCAGCAGTCGGGACAGGGGGGCAGTGGGCACTGAAGCTTTCTTT. This codes for CASSRDRGAVGTEAFF.

The chain recombines TRBV4-1 with TRBJ1-2; no firm D call. The CDR3 length is 14 residues. The germline V gene encodes CDR1 MGHRA and CDR2 YSYEKL. Trimming took 0 bases from V and 5 from J, leaving 10 bases between them. The CDR3 loop is CASSQDGDPYGYTF. The DNA of the CDR3 is TGCGCCAGCAGCCAAGATGGAGACCCTTATGGCTACACCTTC.

The CDR3 DNA reads TGTGCCAGCAGCAAGGGGTCCGGGGAGCTGTTTTTT. This codes for CASSKGSGELFF. This chain links TRBV7-3 with TRBJ2-2; a weak D match, TRBD1 (5 bases). Per germline, CDR1 SGHTA and CDR2 FQGTGA. CDR3 length: 12 residues. V was cut by 5 bases and J by 6 bases, with 7 bases left in between.

This chain joins TRBV2 and TRBJ2-5; TRBD2 matches 11 bases. This CDR3 spans 13 amino acids. Losses at the gene ends were 8 bases for V and 7 bases for J; bases not matched to a gene: 6. Looked up from germline, CDR1 is SNHLY and CDR2 is FYNNEI. The CDR3 nucleotides are TGTGCCAGCCAACTAGCGGGAGATGGGACCCAGTACTTC. It codes for CASQLAGDGTQYF.

The rearrangement uses TRBV5-1 and TRBJ2-5; TRBD2 is a possible D gene (6 bases). The CDR3 sequence is 15 residues long. Germline values: CDR1 SGHRS, CDR2 YFSETQ. Trimming left V 6 bases short and J 11 bases short, with 26 bases between. The CDR3 here is CASTEGSGSIREQYF. As DNA, the CDR3 is TGCGCCAGCACGGAGGGGTCAGGTTCTATCCGGGAGCAGTACTTC.

This chain links TRBV28 with TRBJ2-1; 13 bases agree with TRBD2. The V segment lost 9 bases and the J segment 0 bases; nucleotides outside the gene matches: 17. This CDR3 spans 20 amino acids. Germline CDR1 MDHEN, CDR2 SYDVKM. This CDR3 is CASRDGTQGLAGLSYNEQFF. In DNA form, the CDR3 reads TGTGCCAGTCGCGATGGGACTCAGGGACTAGCGGGGCTCTCCTACAATGAGCAGTTCTTC.

CDR3 in amino acids: CASSMGQGFWGTEAFF. The CDR3, as DNA: TGTGCCAGCAGTATGGGACAGGGGTTCTGGGGGACTGAAGCTTTCTTT. The chain recombines TRBV28 with TRBJ1-1, with 10 bases aligning to TRBD1. The CDR3 runs 16 residues. V shed 5 bases and J 5 bases; nucleotides not matched to a gene: 11. Germline V gives CDR1 MDHEN, CDR2 SYDVKM.

The chain joins TRBV11-2 to TRBJ2-5; D could derive from TRBD1 or TRBD2 (5 bases each). This CDR3 has 17 residues. Trimming shortened V by 5 bases and J by 4 bases, and 23 bases separated the two germline ends. Germline CDR1 is SGHAT and CDR2 is FQNNGV. CDR3 DNA: TGTGCCAGCAGCCCCCGGTCGGGGCACACCCCTGGAGAGACCCAGTACTTC. Its protein product is CASSPRSGHTPGETQYF.